The 19 T cell receptor beta chains reported below all come from one sample, sequenced in a study of blood T cell repertoires in COVID-19. TCRdb's copy holds only in-frame clones and misses some; the assay was immunoSEQ multiplex PCR. The table lists 330,000 or so clones, 80% to 90% of them singletons. Sequencing input: PBMCs or T cells enriched from blood (not recorded which). The receptors were sampled from a man between 40 and 49 years old in a cohort exposed to, infected with or recovered from COVID-19 (not recorded which).

This clone came up a few times. V usage is TRBV7-6 and J usage is TRBJ2-2; 7 bases fit TRBD2. The CDR3 runs 17 residues. Unmatched junction bases numbered 10, after V lost 5 bases and J lost 1 base. Germline assignment: CDR1 SGHVS and CDR2 FNYEAQ. The CDR3 spells CASSPSSAGRNTGELFF. The CDR3 nucleotides are TGTGCCAGCAGCCCCTCTTCAGCGGGACGGAACACCGGGGAGCTGTTTTTT.

This sequence joins TRBV5-1 and TRBJ2-1, with 8 nucleotides matching TRBD2. With V trimmed by 3 bases and J by 9 bases, 14 bases remained unmatched. The CDR3 spans 16 residues. The V gene's germline CDR1 is SGHRS and CDR2 YFSETQ. CDR3 in DNA: TGCGCCAGCAGCTCCCGAGCGGGAGTGGAGTCGGGTGAGCAGTTCTTC. Protein: CASSSRAGVESGEQFF.

This clone was seen only once. This chain connects TRBV5-4 to TRBJ2-5, with D unresolved. Germline CDR1 reads SGHNT; CDR2 reads YYREEE (reference sequence). Trimming cost V 4 bases and J 1 base, with 8 bases left between them. The CDR3 totals 13 residues. The CDR3 region is CASSPGFQETQYF. The CDR3 coding sequence is TGTGCCAGCAGCCCCGGGTTCCAAGAGACCCAGTACTTC.

This sequence joins TRBV6-4 and TRBJ1-1; unclear D gene. Deletions cut 3 bases from V and 6 bases from J, with 14 bases between. This CDR3 has 14 residues. Germline-derived CDR1 and CDR2 are MRHNA and SNTAGT. The CDR3 DNA reads as TGTGCCAGCAGTGATAACCGCGTCGAGCCTGAAGCTTTCTTT. Translation: CASSDNRVEPEAFF.

The chain uses TRBV20-1 and TRBJ2-1; D unresolved. V lost 0 bases and J lost 15, with 12 bases in between. Per the germline V gene, CDR1 is DFQATT and CDR2 is SNEGSKA (reference sequence). This CDR3 spans 11 amino acids. This CDR3 is CSARDILAAFF. The DNA of the CDR3 is TGCAGTGCTAGAGATATCTTGGCGGCGTTCTTC.

The genes are TRBV7-8 and TRBJ2-7; a possible D gene is TRBD1 (6 bases). The CDR3 runs 12 residues. Germline V gives CDR1 SGHVS, CDR2 FQNEAQ. V was cut by 6 bases and J by 5 bases, with 11 bases left in between. This CDR3 is CASRTGKNEQYF. CDR3 sequence (DNA): TGTGCCAGCAGAACAGGGAAGAACGAGCAGTACTTC.

The chain carries TRBV14 and TRBJ2-7, with TRBD1 matching over 7 bases. V trimming: 4 bases; J trimming: 2 bases; junction bases outside the gene matches: 11. CDR3 size: 16 residues. Germline CDR1 and CDR2: SGHDN and FVKESK. Written as DNA, the CDR3 is TGTGCCAGCAGCCCCAGACGGACAGGCCGCACCTACGAGCAGTACTTC. Translating it yields CASSPRRTGRTYEQYF.

The chain uses TRBV6-5 and TRBJ2-7; 9 bases match TRBD2. The germline CDR1 and CDR2 sequences are MNHEY and SVGAGI. Unmatched junction bases numbered 8, after V lost 4 bases and J lost 1 base. The CDR3 sequence is 16 residues long. The CDR3 spells CASSLSLAGLSYEQYF. In DNA, the CDR3 is TGTGCCAGCAGTTTAAGCCTAGCGGGACTATCCTACGAGCAGTACTTC.

The rearrangement uses TRBV7-9 and TRBJ2-7, with 10 bases lining up with TRBD2. Germline V gene data show CDR1 as SEHNR and CDR2 as FQNEAQ (reference sequence). The CDR3 spans 15 residues. V lost 5 bases, J lost 4 bases, and 8 bases stayed unmatched. This CDR3 reads CASSPRRAGGYEQYF. CDR3 bases: TGTGCCAGCAGCCCTCGTAGAGCGGGAGGGTACGAGCAGTACTTC.

This chain joins TRBV5-6 and TRBJ2-7, with D maybe TRBD2 (6 bases). V was shortened by 1 base and J by 3 bases, with 20 bases between the two germline ends. Germline V lookup: CDR1 SGHDT, CDR2 YYEEEE. The CDR3 has 17 residues. The CDR3 nucleotides are TGTGCCAGCAGCTTGACGGTTGGGGACTGGGGACTCTACGAGCAGTACTTC. This sequence encodes CASSLTVGDWGLYEQYF.

This clone was detected only once. CDR3 in DNA: TGTGCCAGCAGCTTAGTACGGGGGGCGGCAGATACGCAGTATTTT. Translation gives CASSLVRGAADTQYF. This chain joins TRBV7-6 and TRBJ2-3; tentative D call: TRBD2 (7 bases). This CDR3 contains 15 residues. Germline CDR1 and CDR2: SGHVS and FNYEAQ. Trimming took off 1 base at V and 4 bases at J, with 12 bases between the two ends.

In this sample, this clone turned up once. The chain has TRBV3-1 (or the pseudogene TRBV3-2) and TRBJ2-7; 8 bases align to TRBD2. The CDR3 is made up of 14 amino acids. Per germline, CDR1 LGHDT and CDR2 YNNKEL (reference sequence). V was clipped by 4 bases and J by 1 base; unmatched bases: 3. This CDR3 is CASSPTSGSYEQYF. The CDR3 region has the DNA TGTGCCAGCAGCCCAACTAGCGGATCCTACGAGCAGTACTTC.

The chain employs TRBV6-5 and TRBJ2-7; 11 bases are a match to TRBD1. In germline, CDR1 is MNHEY, CDR2 SVGAGI. The CDR3 consists of 15 residues. With 6 bases clipped from V and 1 base from J, the junction kept 5 bases outside the gene matches. CDR3 loop: CASRPGTGGSYEQYF. The CDR3 DNA is TGTGCCAGCAGACCCGGGACAGGGGGTTCCTACGAGCAGTACTTC.

In nucleotides, the CDR3 is TGCGCCAGCAGCTTGCAAGCGGGGAGCACAGATACGCAGTATTTT. It encodes CASSLQAGSTDTQYF. The rearrangement joins TRBV5-1 to TRBJ2-3; TRBD2 matches at 7 bases. The germline CDR1 and CDR2 sequences are SGHRS and YFSETQ. The CDR3 loop spans 15 amino acids. V lost 1 base and J lost 0; bases outside the gene matches: 2. Filled out from reference TRBV5-1 and TRBJ2-3, the complete variable domain reads KAGVTQTPRYLIKTRGQQVTLSCSPISGHRSVSWYQQTPGQGLQFLFEYFSETQRNKGNFPGRFSGRQFSNSRSEMNVSTLELGDSALYLCASSLQAGSTDTQYFGPGTRLTVL.

This clone was detected a few times. The chain carries TRBV28 and TRBJ1-2; 7 positions match TRBD1. This CDR3 is 15 amino acids long. The V and J ends lost 6 bases and 2 bases, in that order; junction bases with no gene match: 9. The germline V gene encodes CDR1 MDHEN and CDR2 SYDVKM. In DNA form, the CDR3 reads TGTGCCAGCAGGCTCATATCGACAGGGAACTATGGCTACACCTTC. Residues: CASRLISTGNYGYTF.

In the case of this clone: At the DNA level, this CDR3 is encoded by other sequences in the same sample as well. This chain uses TRBV18 with TRBJ1-2; 7 bases are a match to TRBD1. CDR1 and CDR2 (germline): KGHSH, LQKENI. Germline trimming cut 3 bases from V and 2 bases from J; bases unmatched to any gene: 0. The CDR3 runs 13 residues. The CDR3 DNA follows: TGTGCCAGCTCACCGGGACAGAACTATGGCTACACCTTC. It is translated as CASSPGQNYGYTF.

The chain combines TRBV10-2 with TRBJ1-6; weak D call: TRBD1 (5 bases). V gave up 6 bases and J gave up 8 bases, with 11 bases separating them. CDR1 is WSHSY and CDR2 is SAAADI in the germline V gene. The CDR3 runs to 13 residues. The CDR3 DNA reads TGCGCCAGCAGGACAGTTAAAGATTCACCCCTCCACTTT. Its protein product is CASRTVKDSPLHF.

The V gene is TRBV12-5, the J gene TRBJ1-1; no reliable D call. Germline values: CDR1 LGHNT, CDR2 FRNRAP. This CDR3 has 12 residues. Deletions cut 8 bases from V and 0 bases from J, with 7 bases between. CDR3: CASRVLNTEAFF. In DNA form, the CDR3 reads TGTGCTAGTCGTGTCTTGAACACTGAAGCTTTCTTT.

This clone was picked up one time. This chain uses TRBV28 with TRBJ1-2; 7 bases match TRBD1. This CDR3 spans 17 amino acids. Germline V CDR1 and CDR2: MDHEN, SYDVKM. J was trimmed by 10 bases and V by 6 bases; bases with no gene match: 23. DNA of the CDR3: TGTGCCAGCAGCACCCCTAGGGGGCGCATGGCGATTCATTACTACACCTTC. Amino acid sequence: CASSTPRGRMAIHYYTF.